The clone carrying this T cell receptor (beta chain) has more than one count but fewer than ten. Its antigen is as yet unknown. The source of the sample is a study of beta chain features in type 1 diabetes. Study overall: Patients shared similar age, gender and cell yields with healthy donors.

Study outcomes and limitations: Moderately but significantly shorter TCRB CDR3s were found in Type 1 diabetes patients in all four CD4+ subsets.

The germline V gene encodes CDR1 SEHNR and CDR2 FQNEAQ (reference sequence). This CDR3 spans 19 amino acids. Trimming cost V 5 bases and J 0 bases; bases outside gene matches: 12. Expressed TCRB transcripts were sequenced because the entire RNA isolate underwent reverse transcription. Clones were sequenced by immunoSEQ multiplex PCR, and TCRdb holds only the in-frame ones, with some missing. This table has 600,000 to 700,000 clones, around an eighth appearing once. The rearrangement joins TRBV7-9 to TRBJ2-7, with 14 bases that match TRBD2. The sample consisted of naive CD4+ T cells from blood. The clonotype originates from a man aged 18 to 30 with type 1 diabetes. This CDR3 reads CASSPPPRTSGRSSYEQYF. The CDR3 DNA is TGTGCCAGCAGCCCCCCTCCCCGGACTAGCGGGAGGAGCTCCTACGAGCAGTACTTC.